Following are 21 T cell receptor beta chains from one sample sequenced in a study of shared clonotypes between healthy human individuals. TCRdb's copy holds only in-frame clones and misses some; the assay was immunoSEQ multiplex PCR. Found here are roughly 1,800,000 clones, approximately 95% of them singletons; the top ten hold around 1%. Naive CD8 cells, CD45RO-negative and positively selected for CCR7, excluded terminally differentiated effector memory CD45RA+ cells. The sample taken for sequencing was naive CD8+ T cells sorted from blood. These receptors were taken from a young man in good health.

The V gene is TRBV6-5, the J gene TRBJ2-7, with D possibly TRBD1 on 5 matching bases. The germline V gene encodes CDR1 MNHEY and CDR2 SVGAGI. V shed 8 bases and J shed 4 bases, with 15 bases lying between them. This CDR3 spans 13 amino acids. DNA of the CDR3: TGTGCCAGCTTGGAACAGGTGGGGTACGAGCAGTACTTC. Protein sequence: CASLEQVGYEQYF.

The chain is built from TRBV6-1 and TRBJ2-7; D is possibly TRBD2 (5 bases). Germline loops: CDR1 MNHNS, CDR2 SASEGT. The CDR3 has 14 residues. V lost 10 bases and J lost 4, with 20 bases in between. The CDR3 loop reads CATEGQRMTYEQYF. CDR3 coding DNA: TGTGCCACAGAAGGGCAGCGGATGACTTACGAGCAGTACTTC.

This clone was seen just once. The chain carries TRBV27 and TRBJ2-2, with unresolved D. The V and J ends lost 5 bases and 2 bases respectively, with 9 bases between them. CDR1 and CDR2 (germline): MNHEY, SMNVEV (reference sequence). The CDR3 spans 14 residues. CDR3 loop: CASSHTRNTGELFF. DNA of the CDR3: TGTGCCAGCAGTCATACACGTAACACCGGGGAGCTGTTTTTT.

The J gene is TRBJ1-3, the V gene TRBV13; D call uncertain. Trimming left V 5 bases short and J 1 base short, with 3 bases between. This CDR3 contains 12 residues. Germline V lookup: CDR1 PRHDT, CDR2 FYEKMQ (reference sequence). The DNA for the CDR3 is TGTGCCAGCAGCCCTTCTGGAAACACCATATATTTT. Translated, it gives CASSPSGNTIYF.

The rearrangement uses TRBV11-2 and TRBJ1-2; unclear D gene. The V gene lost 5 bases and the J gene lost 5 bases, with 6 bases spanning the gap. The CDR3 sequence is 11 residues long. Germline V gene sequence: CDR1 SGHAT, CDR2 FQNNGV. CDR3 bases: TGTGCCAGCAGCCAACTTTATGGCTACACCTTC. Translating it yields CASSQLYGYTF.

V and J are TRBV4-1 and TRBJ1-6, with D uncertain. The CDR3 runs 14 residues. Deletions cut 5 bases from V and 7 bases from J, with 12 bases between. CDR1 and CDR2 from the germline V gene are MGHRA and YSYEKL. CDR3 DNA: TGCGCCAGCAGCACCCGGGTTGACAATTCACCCCTCCACTTT. Translating it yields CASSTRVDNSPLHF.

V usage is TRBV5-4 and J usage is TRBJ2-7; 10 nucleotides line up with TRBD2. The CDR3 runs to 16 residues. With 0 bases clipped from V and 3 bases from J, the junction kept 6 bases outside the gene matches. In germline, CDR1 is SGHNT, CDR2 YYREEE (reference sequence). The CDR3 DNA is TGTGCCAGCAGCTTGGGGGGGACTAGCGACCTCTACGAGCAGTACTTC. Amino acids: CASSLGGTSDLYEQYF.

Comment on this clone: In the same sample, other DNA sequences code for this CDR3. The chain recombines TRBV25-1 with TRBJ1-3; no clear D gene. Germline V gene sequence: CDR1 MGHDK, CDR2 SYGVNS. The ends were cut back, 2 bases at V and 4 bases at J, with 0 bases in the middle. The CDR3 spans 11 residues. CDR3 nucleotides: TGTGCCAGCAGTGAAGGAAACACCATATATTTT. Protein: CASSEGNTIYF.

Note on this clone: Other DNA sequences within the sample encode an identical CDR3. The chain combines TRBV5-6 with TRBJ2-7, with D possibly matching TRBD2 (5 bases). Between the trimmed V and J ends, which lost 0 bases and 3 bases, there was a span of 7 bases. The CDR3 extends over 13 amino acids. CDR1 and CDR2 (germline): SGHDT, YYEEEE. The CDR3 spells CASSLGAGYEQYF. In DNA form, the CDR3 reads TGTGCCAGCAGCTTGGGGGCGGGCTACGAGCAGTACTTC.

This clone was seen once. The V and J genes are TRBV27 and TRBJ2-7, with TRBD2 matching 15 bases. V shed 3 bases, J shed 4 bases, and the junction held 4 bases outside the gene matches. The V gene's germline CDR1 is MNHEY and CDR2 SMNVEV (reference sequence). The CDR3 consists of 16 residues. The CDR3 here is CASSFPGLAGGYEQYF. The DNA of the CDR3 is TGTGCCAGCAGTTTCCCGGGACTAGCGGGGGGATACGAGCAGTACTTC.

Remarks on this clone: Other DNA sequences from this sample encode an identical CDR3 as well. The chain joins TRBV6-5 to TRBJ2-7; tentatively, D is TRBD1 (5 bases). The V gene's germline CDR1 is MNHEY and CDR2 SVGAGI. Trimming left V 2 bases short and J 1 base short, with 9 bases between. This CDR3 has 14 residues. CDR3 DNA: TGTGCCAGCAGTTACACCCAGGGTTCCTACGAGCAGTACTTC. Its translation is CASSYTQGSYEQYF.

The J gene is TRBJ2-1, the V gene TRBV10-2, with no clear D. Per the germline V gene, CDR1 is WSHSY and CDR2 is SAAADI. Trimming stripped 11 bases from V and 7 bases from J, with 9 bases between. The length of the CDR3 is 10 residues. CDR3 nucleotides: TGCGCCGTCCGTAGAAATGAGCAGTTCTTC. Residues: CAVRRNEQFF.

This clone was seen just once. The same CDR3 is also encoded by other DNA sequences in this sample. The V and J genes are TRBV6-1 and TRBJ2-1; D is undetermined. The CDR3 has 15 amino acids. The V gene's germline CDR1 is MNHNS and CDR2 SASEGT. Trimming shortened V by 2 bases and J by 0 bases, and 8 bases separated the two germline ends. The CDR3 is CASSELRGSYNEQFF. CDR3 coding DNA: TGTGCCAGCAGTGAATTGCGTGGCTCCTACAATGAGCAGTTCTTC.

The chain joins TRBV7-9 to TRBJ2-3; no clear D gene. The V end was cut by 1 base, the J end by 4 bases, with 15 bases between. The CDR3 has 16 residues. Germline V CDR1 and CDR2: SEHNR, FQNEAQ (reference sequence). CDR3 DNA: TGTGCCAGCAGCTTAGAATTGACACGGGTGGCAGATACGCAGTATTTT. Protein: CASSLELTRVADTQYF.

The chain recombines TRBV18 with TRBJ2-7; the match to TRBD2 covers 10 bases. Germline V gene data show CDR1 as KGHSH and CDR2 as LQKENI. V trimming: 2 bases; J trimming: 7 bases; junction bases outside the gene matches: 11. The CDR3 loop spans 16 amino acids. CDR3 sequence: CASSPMKGTSAPEQYF. The CDR3 DNA reads as TGTGCCAGCTCACCAATGAAGGGGACTAGCGCCCCTGAGCAGTACTTC. The complete variable domain, with remaining parts taken from reference TRBV18 and TRBJ2-7, reads NAGVMQNPRHLVRRRGQEARLRCSPMKGHSHVYWYRQLPEEGLKFMVYLQKENIIDESGMPKERFSAEFPKEGPSILRIQQVVRGDSAAYFCASSPMKGTSAPEQYFGPGTRLTVT.

V and J are TRBV29-1 and TRBJ2-7; D may be TRBD2 (6 bases). This CDR3 spans 15 amino acids. Looked up from germline, CDR1 is SQVTM and CDR2 is ANQGSEA. Trimming removed 6 bases from V and 4 bases from J, with 22 bases in between. DNA of the CDR3: TGCAGCGTGCGCTCCGAAACAACTAGCTGGTACGAGCAGTACTTC. Its translation is CSVRSETTSWYEQYF.

The V gene is TRBV7-8, the J gene TRBJ2-3; D might be TRBD2 (5 bases). V lost 5 bases and J lost 4, with 10 bases in between. Germline assignment: CDR1 SGHVS and CDR2 FQNEAQ. The CDR3 is 13 amino acids. The CDR3: CASSGSGADTQYF. CDR3 coding DNA: TGTGCCAGCAGCGGCTCCGGGGCAGATACGCAGTATTTT.

The chain joins TRBV27 to TRBJ1-1; D is unresolved. This CDR3 comprises 15 residues. CDR1 and CDR2 from the germline V gene are MNHEY and SMNVEV (reference sequence). The ends were cut back, 0 bases at V and 0 bases at J, with 8 bases in the middle. CDR3 coding DNA: TGTGCCAGCAGTTTATCGGGGTACATGAACACTGAAGCTTTCTTT. The encoded protein is CASSLSGYMNTEAFF.

The genes are TRBV13 and TRBJ1-2; D ambiguous. Trimming shortened V by 1 base and J by 1 base, and 7 bases separated the two germline ends. CDR3 size: 14 residues. Germline V gene sequence: CDR1 PRHDT, CDR2 FYEKMQ (reference sequence). CDR3 residues: CASSLESDNYGYTF. The DNA of the CDR3 is TGTGCCAGCAGCTTAGAATCGGATAACTATGGCTACACCTTC.

The chain couples TRBV5-4 to TRBJ1-2; unclear D gene. CDR3 size: 13 residues. Germline CDR1 is SGHNT and CDR2 is YYREEE (reference sequence). With 0 bases removed from V and 4 bases from J, the gap between germline ends came to 7 bases. Here the CDR3 DNA reads TGTGCCAGCAGCTTGGGGGGATCCTATGGCTACACCTTC. Encoded protein: CASSLGGSYGYTF. Filled out from reference TRBV5-4 and TRBJ1-2, the complete variable domain reads ETGVTQSPTHLIKTRGQQVTLRCSSQSGHNTVSWYQQALGQGPQFIFQYYREEENGRGNFPPRFSGLQFPNYSSELNVNALELDDSALYLCASSLGGSYGYTFGSGTRLTVV.

The gene calls are TRBV12-5 and TRBJ2-1; 8 bases map to TRBD2. This CDR3 has 14 amino acids. J gave up 9 bases and V 5 bases, and 9 bases lay outside the gene matches. The germline CDR1 and CDR2 sequences are LGHNT and FRNRAP. CDR3: CASGPGLADAEQFF. In DNA, the CDR3 is TGTGCTAGTGGTCCCGGACTAGCAGACGCTGAGCAGTTCTTC.